This entry is about one TCR beta chain. V was trimmed by 6 bases and J by 7 bases, leaving 16 bases between them. CDR1 and CDR2 (germline): WNHNN, SYGVQD (reference sequence). This CDR3 is 13 amino acids long. The data originate from a study of shared T cell receptors in the human thymus. Measured with immunoSEQ multiplex PCR; TCRdb has only the in-frame clones, and not every one. Of around 730,000 clones listed, 75% to 90% are singletons. In addition, the sample was reused for a study of human thymus T cells. That study reports: During corrective heart surgery, resections were taken, and the thymus tissue came from them. Highly overlapping thymic repertoires in unrelated individuals were reported by related research.

The J gene is TRBJ2-7, the V gene TRBV10-1; possible D gene TRBD1, 5 bases. The sequence came from a girl under three years old with a congenital heart defect. Sequenced sample: thymocytes. The CDR3 loop reads CASSVGRTREQYF. The CDR3 DNA reads TGCGCCAGCAGCGTCGGACGGACAAGGGAGCAGTACTTC.